This TCR beta chain emerged from a study of graft-versus-host responses after intestinal transplantation. Points from the study as a whole: Within the allografts of patients who had graft-donor T cell macrochimerism, graft-versus-host to host-versus-graft clonal ratios were high. GvH clonotypes were identified within recipient marrow, with a subset emerging first in ileum or blood.

This clone was detected a few times. Its antigen is unidentified. The repertoire was sequenced with immunoSEQ multiplex PCR; TCRdb's copy has only in-frame clones and lacks some. The repertoire holds about 40,000 clones, about 89% seen once, with 2% to 2.5% in the top ten. The CDR3 runs to 14 residues. Looked up from germline, CDR1 is SGHAT and CDR2 is FQDESV (reference sequence). Between the trimmed V and J ends, which lost 3 bases and 5 bases, there was a span of 13 bases. The chain links TRBV11-1 to TRBJ1-1; D may be TRBD1 (6 bases). The receptor's source is a human patient who received an intestinal transplant, so some T cells may come from the graft donor. The sequences come from PBMCs, collected approximately 310 days after intestinal transplant. CDR3 protein: CASSFGRGSTEAFF. The CDR3 region has the DNA TGTGCCAGCAGCTTCGGCAGGGGCAGTACTGAAGCTTTCTTT.